The 24 T cell receptor beta chains below were found in one sample sequenced in a study of blood T cell repertoires in COVID-19. The data were produced by immunoSEQ multiplex PCR, yet TCRdb's version contains in-frame clones alone and is incomplete. This table holds about 200,000 clones, around 90% found once. Sequenced: peripheral blood. The receptor set was obtained from a human donor in a cohort sampled during active COVID-19.

This sequence joins TRBV2 and TRBJ2-7; D call uncertain. The V gene lost 4 bases and the J gene lost 1 base, with 14 bases spanning the gap. CDR1 is SNHLY, CDR2 FYNNEI, per germline. The CDR3 contains 15 residues. DNA of the CDR3: TGTGCCAGCAGTGGTGACTCACATCCTTCCTACGAGCAGTACTTC. Its protein product is CASSGDSHPSYEQYF.

The sample holds one count of this clone. The chain combines TRBV5-4 with TRBJ1-1; 7 nucleotides line up with TRBD1. The J segment lost 3 bases and the V segment lost 4 bases, leaving 6 bases of the junction unmatched. Germline V gene data show CDR1 as SGHNT and CDR2 as YYREEE (reference sequence). The CDR3 has 14 residues. CDR3 protein: CASSIDRAYTEAFF. The CDR3 bases are TGTGCCAGCAGCATAGACAGGGCGTACACTGAAGCTTTCTTT. Together with reference TRBV5-4 and TRBJ1-1, the CDR3 gives the full variable domain: ETGVTQSPTHLIKTRGQQVTLRCSSQSGHNTVSWYQQALGQGPQFIFQYYREEENGRGNFPPRFSGLQFPNYSSELNVNALELDDSALYLCASSIDRAYTEAFFGQGTRLTVV.

The chain combines TRBV7-9 with TRBJ2-7; D is undetermined. The CDR3 is 11 amino acids. V shed 3 bases and J shed 4 bases, with 4 bases lying between them. The germline V gene encodes CDR1 SEHNR and CDR2 FQNEAQ (reference sequence). The chain's CDR3 is CASSFLYEQYF. The CDR3 bases are TGTGCCAGCAGCTTTCTTTACGAGCAGTACTTC.

The chain recombines TRBV2 with TRBJ2-7; D remains unclear. V lost 4 bases and J lost 4, with 14 bases in between. This CDR3 region has 14 residues. Germline values: CDR1 SNHLY, CDR2 FYNNEI. Written as DNA, the CDR3 is TGTGCCAGCAGTGCCCTCCCAACGGTATACGAGCAGTACTTC. Amino acids: CASSALPTVYEQYF.

The V call is TRBV5-1, the J call TRBJ1-2; 8 bases fit TRBD1. Germline V lookup: CDR1 SGHRS, CDR2 YFSETQ. This CDR3 has 13 amino acids. Germline trimming cut 6 bases from V and 6 bases from J; bases unmatched to any gene: 7. The chain's CDR3 is CASTWTGSDGYTF. Here the CDR3 DNA reads TGCGCCAGCACCTGGACAGGGTCAGATGGCTACACCTTC.

The V gene is TRBV27, the J gene TRBJ2-7; TRBD2 aligns across 8 bases. Germline CDR1 and CDR2: MNHEY and SMNVEV (reference sequence). V lost 6 bases to trimming and J lost 4 bases; unmatched junction nucleotides: 8. CDR3 size: 14 residues. The CDR3 loop reads CASRRLAGGYEQYF. CDR3 sequence (DNA): TGTGCCAGCAGGCGTCTGGCGGGGGGATACGAGCAGTACTTC.

The gene calls are TRBV6-5 and TRBJ2-1, with TRBD1 identical over 8 bases. V trimming: 10 bases; J trimming: 7 bases; junction bases outside the gene matches: 12. The germline V gene encodes CDR1 MNHEY and CDR2 SVGAGI. The CDR3 has 14 amino acids. This CDR3 reads CATLTGEALNEQFF. CDR3 nucleotide sequence: TGTGCCACCCTGACAGGGGAGGCACTAAATGAGCAGTTCTTC.

The chain uses TRBV7-2 and TRBJ1-2; D is unclear. V gave up 0 bases and J gave up 8 bases, with 16 bases separating them. The CDR3 totals 15 residues. Germline loops: CDR1 SGHTA, CDR2 FQGNSA. The CDR3 spells CASSLALTGLRGYTF. The CDR3 DNA reads TGTGCCAGCAGCTTAGCTTTAACGGGGTTGAGGGGCTACACCTTC.

This clone appeared a single time. The DNA of the CDR3 is TGTGCCAGCAGCCCTCTCCCCACTAGCGGGAGGGCCGGCTACAATGAGCAGTTCTTC. Translating gives CASSPLPTSGRAGYNEQFF. The gene calls are TRBV7-6 and TRBJ2-1; 13 bases fit TRBD2. Germline trimming cut 5 bases from V and 3 bases from J; bases unmatched to any gene: 13. CDR1 is SGHVS, CDR2 FNYEAQ, per germline. This CDR3 spans 19 amino acids.

This chain joins TRBV30 and TRBJ1-2; 7 bases align to TRBD1. Trimming removed 1 base from V and 3 bases from J; junction bases left unmatched: 8. The CDR3 is 15 amino acids. CDR1 GTSNPN and CDR2 SVGIG come from the germline V gene (reference sequence). The CDR3 nucleotides read TGTGCCTGGAGTGCGGGGACAGCGGGTGACTATGGCTACACCTTC. As protein: CAWSAGTAGDYGYTF.

This chain joins TRBV19 and TRBJ2-7; D is perhaps TRBD1 (6 bases). CDR3 length equals 13 residues. Trimming stripped 3 bases from V and 3 bases from J, with 9 bases between. CDR1 and CDR2 (germline): LNHDA, SQIVND (reference sequence). CDR3 region: CASSIRGGYEQYF. Written as DNA, the CDR3 is TGTGCCAGTAGTATTAGAGGGGGCTACGAGCAGTACTTC.

The chain employs TRBV6-5 and TRBJ2-2, with D unresolved. V lost 5 bases, J lost 0 bases, and 7 bases lay in between. Germline V CDR1 and CDR2: MNHEY, SVGAGI. This CDR3 contains 14 residues. In DNA, the CDR3 is TGTGCCAGCAGTCACGGTTCGAACACCGGGGAGCTGTTTTTT. Its protein product is CASSHGSNTGELFF.

The chain joins TRBV9 to TRBJ1-2; TRBD1 matches at 7 bases. The CDR3 has 14 amino acids. Looked up from germline, CDR1 is SGDLS and CDR2 is YYNGEE. Germline trimming cut 1 base from V and 4 bases from J; bases unmatched to any gene: 4. Here the CDR3 reads CASSVYSGGYGYTF. The DNA for the CDR3 is TGTGCCAGCAGCGTATACTCAGGGGGCTATGGCTACACCTTC.

The chain couples TRBV6-5 to TRBJ1-2; 8 bases are a match to TRBD1. Germline V lookup: CDR1 MNHEY, CDR2 SVGAGI. V lost 10 bases and J lost 3; bases outside the gene matches: 4. This CDR3 comprises 12 residues. CDR3 in DNA: TGTGCCACCGAACAGGGGGACTATGGCTACACCTTC. It codes for CATEQGDYGYTF.

The chain couples TRBV28 to TRBJ1-6; D uncertain. In germline, CDR1 is MDHEN, CDR2 SYDVKM. This CDR3 is 16 amino acids long. Between the trimmed V and J ends, which lost 3 bases and 9 bases, there was a span of 18 bases. The CDR3 DNA reads TGTGCCAGCAGTTTGATCAGCTTGACCGGAGGTTCACCCCTCCACTTT. Encoded protein: CASSLISLTGGSPLHF.

The chain joins TRBV19 to TRBJ2-7, with 7 nucleotides matching TRBD2. The trim removed 7 bases at V and 5 bases at J, leaving 14 bases unmatched. Germline V gives CDR1 LNHDA, CDR2 SQIVND (reference sequence). The length of the CDR3 is 15 residues. The CDR3 sequence is CASKVKAGEIHEQYF. CDR3 nucleotides: TGTGCCAGTAAAGTTAAGGCGGGAGAAATCCACGAGCAGTACTTC.

This clone has only one observation. The V call is TRBV19, the J call TRBJ2-7; D is undetermined. The CDR3 covers 13 residues. V lost 5 bases to trimming and J lost 3 bases, with 11 bases between them. Germline V CDR1 and CDR2: LNHDA, SQIVND (reference sequence). The DNA of the CDR3 is TGTGCCAGTAGTCCGACTGGCTTCTACGAGCAGTACTTC. This encodes CASSPTGFYEQYF.

The genes are TRBV6-4 and TRBJ2-2, with 8 bases matching TRBD1. The V gene's germline CDR1 is MRHNA and CDR2 SNTAGT. The CDR3 runs to 14 residues. Trimming took 6 bases from V and 5 from J; bases not matched to a gene: 5. The CDR3 DNA reads as TGTGCCAGCAGCACCACAGGGGGTACCGGGGAGCTGTTTTTT. This codes for CASSTTGGTGELFF.

The chain has TRBV5-1 and TRBJ2-7, with D hard to call. Germline V gene sequence: CDR1 SGHRS, CDR2 YFSETQ. The length of the CDR3 is 15 residues. Trimming took off 0 bases at V and 4 bases at J, with 14 bases between the two ends. The CDR3 is CASSLAWRSEYEQYF. As DNA, the CDR3 is TGCGCCAGCAGCTTGGCCTGGCGGAGCGAATACGAGCAGTACTTC.

This chain uses TRBV6-1 with TRBJ1-3; D not resolved. CDR1 is MNHNS and CDR2 is SASEGT in the germline V gene. Trimming removed 2 bases at V and 4 bases at J, with 6 bases between. The CDR3 loop spans 13 amino acids. The DNA for the CDR3 is TGTGCCAGCAGTGAAATCCCAGGAAACACCATATATTTT. Residues: CASSEIPGNTIYF.

The chain links TRBV5-6 to TRBJ2-2; TRBD1 is a possible D gene (6 bases). CDR1 is SGHDT and CDR2 is YYEEEE in the germline V gene. This CDR3 has 13 amino acids. Between the trimmed V and J ends, which lost 4 bases and 7 bases, there was a span of 11 bases. This chain's CDR3 is CASSPGAYGELFF. CDR3 nucleotide sequence: TGTGCCAGCAGCCCAGGGGCTTACGGGGAGCTGTTTTTT.

The rearrangement uses TRBV5-1 and TRBJ1-1; D is possibly TRBD1 (5 bases). The CDR3 consists of 15 residues. Trimming removed 7 bases at V and 0 bases at J, with 16 bases between. The germline V gene encodes CDR1 SGHRS and CDR2 YFSETQ. Here the CDR3 DNA reads TGCGCCAGCTCCGAGTTCGGGGGTTTGAACACTGAAGCTTTCTTT. This translates into CASSEFGGLNTEAFF.

The chain links TRBV27 to TRBJ2-1; D is uncertain. This CDR3 has 15 amino acids. Germline V CDR1 and CDR2: MNHEY, SMNVEV (reference sequence). V lost 6 bases and J lost 0, with 12 bases in between. The DNA of the CDR3 is TGTGCCAGCAGGGCTCTCTTCAGCTCCTACAATGAGCAGTTCTTC. This encodes CASRALFSSYNEQFF.

This CDR3 is CASSYGVLGDGYTF. CDR3 bases: TGTGCCAGCAGTTACGGGGTCCTGGGAGATGGCTACACCTTC. This chain connects TRBV6-5 to TRBJ1-2, with D hard to call. V was cut by 2 bases and J by 6 bases, with 13 bases left in between. Germline-derived CDR1 and CDR2 are MNHEY and SVGAGI. The CDR3 spans 14 residues.